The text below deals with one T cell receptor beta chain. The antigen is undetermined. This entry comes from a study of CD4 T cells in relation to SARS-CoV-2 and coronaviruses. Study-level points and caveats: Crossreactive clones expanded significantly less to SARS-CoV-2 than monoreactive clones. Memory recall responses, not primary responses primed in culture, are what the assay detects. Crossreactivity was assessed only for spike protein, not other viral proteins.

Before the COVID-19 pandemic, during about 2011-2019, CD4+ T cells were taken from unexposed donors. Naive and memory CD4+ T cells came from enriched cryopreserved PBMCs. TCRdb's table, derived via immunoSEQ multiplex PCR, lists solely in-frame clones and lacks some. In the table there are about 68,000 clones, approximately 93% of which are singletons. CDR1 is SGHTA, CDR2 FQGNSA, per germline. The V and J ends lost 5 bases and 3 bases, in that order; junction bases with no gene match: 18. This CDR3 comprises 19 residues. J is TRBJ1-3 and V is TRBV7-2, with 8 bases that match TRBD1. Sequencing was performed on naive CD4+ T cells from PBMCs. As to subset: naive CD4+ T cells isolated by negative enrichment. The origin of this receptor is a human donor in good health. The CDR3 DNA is TGTGCCAGCAGCCAAATGACTCCGGCGGACAGGGTTTATGGAAACACCATATATTTT. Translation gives CASSQMTPADRVYGNTIYF. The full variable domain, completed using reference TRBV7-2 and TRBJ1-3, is GAGVSQSPSNKVTEKGKDVELRCDPISGHTALYWYRQSLGQGLEFLIYFQGNSAPDKSGLPSDRFSAERTGGSVSTLTIQRTQQEDSAVYLCASSQMTPADRVYGNTIYFGEGSWLTVV.